This TCR beta chain comes out of a study of human T cells and chemical hapten exposure. V lost 6 bases, J lost 4 bases, and 9 bases stayed unmatched. CDR1 is SNHLY and CDR2 is FYNNEI in the germline V gene. This CDR3 has 15 amino acids. Time point defined: patch test 3, about 24 weeks after DPC sensitization. The treatment: therapeutic diphenylcyclopropenone sensitization with weekly scalp DPC. The drawing of blood occurred before each patch test was applied. Individual cDNA molecules received unique molecular identifiers in the library. TCRdb itself ran the RACE reads through MiXCR, one entry per CDR3 protein. The table shows around 110,000 distinct CDR3 sequences, with about 11% occurring only once.

The chain is built from TRBV2 and TRBJ1-5; TRBD1 matches at 7 bases. The specimen was whole blood, collected in connection with sensitization to the hapten diphenylcyclopropenone (DPC). The TCR comes from a woman in her forties or fifties with alopecia areata. Some clones in this sample may be carry-over from other donors' samples. CDR3 loop: CASSRSSGGNQPQHF. CDR3 DNA: TGTGCCAGCAGCCGGTCTTCAGGGGGAAATCAGCCCCAGCATTTT.